Below are 8 T cell receptor beta chains sequenced from a single sample in a study of identical twins. Each CDR3 protein is one row after TCRdb ran MiXCR on the 5' RACE reads. The table records 250,000 to 300,000 distinct CDR3 sequences, about 8.9% of them present only once. This sample also appeared in a second study, on yellow fever vaccine responses in identical twins.

Sequencing input: CD8+ T cells sorted from blood. The receptor source for this set is a woman younger than 30 in good health.

The chain is built from TRBV5-6 and TRBJ2-4; 9 nucleotides line up with TRBD1. The CDR3 covers 12 residues. CDR1 and CDR2 from the germline V gene are SGHDT and YYEEEE. Trimming took 3 bases from V and 15 from J; bases not matched to a gene: 7. CDR3 sequence: CASSYTGGAWYF. CDR3 sequence (DNA): TGTGCCAGCAGCTATACAGGGGGCGCTTGGTACTTC.

The V and J genes are TRBV29-1 and TRBJ1-4, with D possibly TRBD1 on 5 matching bases. Trimming removed 4 bases from V and 0 bases from J, with 12 bases in between. The CDR3 is made up of 15 amino acids. Germline loops: CDR1 SQVTM, CDR2 ANQGSEA. The CDR3 region has the DNA TGCAGCGTTGGGGGGACGGAAGCAACTAATGAAAAACTGTTTTTT. Translated: CSVGGTEATNEKLFF.

The chain has TRBV20-1 and TRBJ2-1, with TRBD2 matching over 11 bases. The CDR3 contains 18 residues. Germline V CDR1 and CDR2: DFQATT, SNEGSKA (reference sequence). With V trimmed by 6 bases and J by 1 base, 14 bases remained unmatched. Here the CDR3 DNA reads TGCAGTGCCCCCGGGACTAGCGGAGCTTTTATTTCCTACAATGAGCAGTTCTTC. It codes for CSAPGTSGAFISYNEQFF.

The chain employs TRBV4-3 and TRBJ2-3; D unclear. The V gene's germline CDR1 is LGHNA and CDR2 YSLEER. The V gene lost 1 base and the J gene lost 2 bases, with 10 bases spanning the gap. The CDR3 runs 15 residues. CDR3 sequence: CASSQVARVTDTQYF. CDR3 DNA: TGCGCCAGCAGCCAAGTTGCACGCGTCACAGATACGCAGTATTTT.

This clonotype was found many times. V is TRBV6-2 or TRBV6-3 and J is TRBJ2-2, with D maybe TRBD2 (6 bases). This CDR3 is built from 15 residues. V gave up 5 bases and J gave up 4 bases, with 14 bases separating them. Per germline, CDR1 MNHEY and CDR2 SVGEGT. The CDR3 reads CASSIEDGGTGELFF. In DNA, the CDR3 is TGTGCCAGCAGTATAGAAGACGGGGGCACCGGGGAGCTGTTTTTT.

This clonotype was detected many times. The genes are TRBV2 and TRBJ2-2; 7 bases are shared with TRBD2. The germline gives CDR1 SNHLY, CDR2 FYNNEI. V dropped 5 bases and J dropped 0; count of bases not matched to a gene: 6. There are 16 residues in the CDR3. The CDR3, as DNA: TGTGCCAGCAGTCCGCCGACTAGCTCGAACACCGGGGAGCTGTTTTTT. It encodes CASSPPTSSNTGELFF. Full variable domain (rest looked up from reference TRBV2 and TRBJ2-2): EPEVTQTPSHQVTQMGQEVILRCVPISNHLYFYWYRQILGQKVEFLVSFYNNEISEKSEIFDDQFSVERPDGSNFTLKIRSTKLEDSAMYFCASSPPTSSNTGELFFGEGSRLTVL.

This clonotype was counted a few times. The rearrangement uses TRBV25-1 and TRBJ2-5; tentatively, D is TRBD1 or TRBD2 (6 bases each). This CDR3 has 15 amino acids. Germline V CDR1 and CDR2: MGHDK, SYGVNS. V was clipped by 0 bases and J by 5 bases, with 13 bases between them. The CDR3 region is CASSEYRGDGETQYF. CDR3 bases: TGTGCCAGCAGTGAATATAGGGGGGACGGGGAGACCCAGTACTTC.

The chain recombines TRBV19 with TRBJ2-7; D is ambiguous. Germline CDR1 is LNHDA and CDR2 is SQIVND (reference sequence). V lost 0 bases and J 7 bases, leaving 4 bases between the germline ends. The CDR3 runs 11 residues. CDR3 in DNA: TGTGCCAGTAGTATAGAAGGGGAGCAGTACTTC. Protein sequence: CASSIEGEQYF.